This T cell receptor (beta chain) stems from a study of T-cell reconstitution after alpha-beta-depleted transplantation in children. V lost 6 bases, J lost 8 bases, and 20 bases lay in between. The CDR3 is 16 residues long. The library targeted TCRbeta and was prepared with unique molecular identifiers. TCRdb recomputed calls from the PCR reads with MiXCR, one row per CDR3 protein. Among approximately 240,000 distinct CDR3 sequences listed, over 9.5% were seen once. Many counts were recorded for this clonotype. This receptor was obtained from a human donor who donated a stem cell graft to a child with SCID. The chain employs TRBV12-3 or TRBV12-4 and TRBJ1-6; D ambiguous. The sample in question was PBMCs from the stem cell graft donor, obtained from the stem cell graft. For the CDR3, the DNA is TGTGCCAGCAGGGGCGAAATTTCCTACGGGGATTCACCCCTCCACTTT. Its translation: CASRGEISYGDSPLHF.